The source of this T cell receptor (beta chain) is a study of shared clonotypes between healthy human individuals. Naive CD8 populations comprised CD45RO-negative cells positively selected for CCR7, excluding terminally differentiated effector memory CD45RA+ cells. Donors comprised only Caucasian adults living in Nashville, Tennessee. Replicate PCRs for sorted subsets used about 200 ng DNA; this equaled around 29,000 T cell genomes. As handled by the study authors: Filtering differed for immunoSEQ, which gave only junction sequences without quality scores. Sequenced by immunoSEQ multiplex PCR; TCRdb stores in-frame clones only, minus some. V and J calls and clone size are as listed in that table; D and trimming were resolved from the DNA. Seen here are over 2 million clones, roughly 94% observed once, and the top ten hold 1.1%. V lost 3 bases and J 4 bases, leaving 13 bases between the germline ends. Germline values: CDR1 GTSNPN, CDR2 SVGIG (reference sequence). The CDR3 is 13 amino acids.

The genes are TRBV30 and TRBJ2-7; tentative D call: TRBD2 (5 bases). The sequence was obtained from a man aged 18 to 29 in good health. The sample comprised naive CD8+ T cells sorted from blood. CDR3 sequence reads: CAWRDSGLYEQYF. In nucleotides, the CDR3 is TGTGCCTGGAGAGACTCGGGATTATACGAGCAGTACTTC.